This entry lists 24 T cell receptor beta chains sequenced from one sample in a study of cytomegalovirus exposure and HLA in healthy donors. This table comes from immunoSEQ multiplex PCR, and its TCRdb copy is limited to in-frame clones, with some not included. The table shows approximately 120,000 clones, with 95% to 96% occurring only once. The sequencing sample was made of PBMCs. Receptors were obtained from a man aged 18 to 29 in good health and CMV-seronegative.

The genes are TRBV5-4 and TRBJ2-5, with 8 bases identical to TRBD1. The CDR3 spans 16 residues. Germline loops: CDR1 SGHNT, CDR2 YYREEE (reference sequence). V was clipped by 4 bases and J by 4 bases; unmatched bases: 12. CDR3 nucleotide sequence: TGTGCCAGCAGCCCCCGAGGACAGGGAAGGGGAGAGACCCAGTACTTC. It yields the protein CASSPRGQGRGETQYF. Together with reference TRBV5-4 and TRBJ2-5, the CDR3 gives the full variable domain: ETGVTQSPTHLIKTRGQQVTLRCSSQSGHNTVSWYQQALGQGPQFIFQYYREEENGRGNFPPRFSGLQFPNYSSELNVNALELDDSALYLCASSPRGQGRGETQYFGPGTRLLVL.

This sequence joins TRBV10-3 and TRBJ1-1; 7 bases are a match to TRBD1. Germline CDR1 reads ENHRY; CDR2 reads SYGVKD. Losses at the gene ends were 9 bases for V and 4 bases for J; bases not matched to a gene: 8. This CDR3 contains 13 residues. CDR3 DNA sequence: TGTGCCATGGGAGAGGGGGCGGGCACTGAAGCTTTCTTT. Protein product: CAMGEGAGTEAFF.

J is TRBJ1-2 and V is TRBV19, with D possibly matching TRBD1 (5 bases). This CDR3 has 15 amino acids. Trimming took off 4 bases at V and 3 bases at J, with 15 bases between the two ends. The V gene's germline CDR1 is LNHDA and CDR2 SQIVND (reference sequence). The CDR3 sequence: CASSTIGTGDYGYTF. CDR3 nucleotides: TGTGCCAGTAGTACAATCGGGACGGGAGACTATGGCTACACCTTC. The entire variable domain, with the rest obtained from reference TRBV19 and TRBJ1-2, is as follows: DGGITQSPKYLFRKEGQNVTLSCEQNLNHDAMYWYRQDPGQGLRLIYYSQIVNDFQKGDIAEGYSVSREKKESFPLTVTSAQKNPTAFYLCASSTIGTGDYGYTFGSGTRLTVV.

This chain joins TRBV9 and TRBJ2-7; TRBD1 matches at 11 bases. Germline-derived CDR1 and CDR2 are SGDLS and YYNGEE. The CDR3 sequence is 16 residues long. V gave up 1 base and J gave up 7 bases; unmatched junction bases: 10. The CDR3 is CASSVRGDRGFMEQYF. The CDR3 DNA reads as TGTGCCAGCAGCGTACGTGGGGACAGGGGGTTTATGGAGCAGTACTTC. The full variable domain, in which reference TRBV9 and TRBJ2-7 provide the parts outside the CDR3, is DSGVTQTPKHLITATGQRVTLRCSPRSGDLSVYWYQQSLDQGLQFLIQYYNGEERAKGNILERFSAQQFPDLHSELNLSSLELGDSALYFCASSVRGDRGFMEQYFGPGTRLTVT.

The V and J genes are TRBV6-5 and TRBJ1-3, with 7 bases fitting TRBD1. The germline gives CDR1 MNHEY, CDR2 SVGAGI. Trimming at V came to 0 bases and at J to 6 bases, leaving 5 bases not matched to a gene. The CDR3 has 15 residues. Written as DNA, the CDR3 is TGTGCCAGCAGTTACTCTGAGGGGGCTCAAAACACCATATATTTT. Amino acids: CASSYSEGAQNTIYF.

The V and J genes are TRBV7-8 and TRBJ2-1, with 7 bases that match TRBD2. V shed 6 bases and J 2 bases; nucleotides not matched to a gene: 7. CDR1 and CDR2 (germline): SGHVS, FQNEAQ. This CDR3 is built from 15 residues. The CDR3 nucleotides read TGTGCCAGCAGTGCGGGAGCGACGACCTACAATGAGCAGTTCTTC. Amino acids: CASSAGATTYNEQFF. Variable domain in full (rest from reference TRBV7-8 and TRBJ2-1): GAGVSQSPRYKVAKRGQDVALRCDPISGHVSLFWYQQALGQGPEFLTYFQNEAQLDKSGLPSDRFFAERPEGSVSTLKIQRTQQEDSAVYLCASSAGATTYNEQFFGPGTRLTVL.

This clone is a singleton in its sample. The chain has TRBV7-2 and TRBJ2-1, with D possibly being TRBD2 (5 bases). Deletions cut 4 bases from V and 8 bases from J, with 21 bases between. The CDR3 has 16 residues. Germline CDR1 is SGHTA and CDR2 is FQGNSA. Here the CDR3 DNA reads TGTGCCAGCAGCTCACAAAGCTGGGCGGGCGGCGATGAGCAGTTCTTC. Its translation: CASSSQSWAGGDEQFF.

This chain connects TRBV28 to TRBJ2-7, with 7 bases identical to TRBD1. The trim removed 11 bases at V and 4 bases at J, leaving 14 bases unmatched. This CDR3 spans 14 amino acids. CDR1 MDHEN and CDR2 SYDVKM come from the germline V gene. CDR3 amino acids: CAANLQGRSYEQYF. CDR3 in DNA: TGTGCCGCCAACCTACAGGGGCGATCTTACGAGCAGTACTTC.

The gene calls are TRBV5-1 and TRBJ1-1, with TRBD1 identical over 8 bases. The CDR3 sequence is 16 residues long. From germline, CDR1 is SGHRS and CDR2 YFSETQ. The trim removed 3 bases at V and 1 base at J, leaving 8 bases unmatched. CDR3 sequence (DNA): TGCGCCAGCAGCTACTCCTACGGACAGGGGAACACTGAAGCTTTCTTT. This sequence encodes CASSYSYGQGNTEAFF. Supplemented by reference TRBV5-1 and TRBJ1-1, the full variable domain reads KAGVTQTPRYLIKTRGQQVTLSCSPISGHRSVSWYQQTPGQGLQFLFEYFSETQRNKGNFPGRFSGRQFSNSRSEMNVSTLELGDSALYLCASSYSYGQGNTEAFFGQGTRLTVV.

The rearrangement links TRBV27 to TRBJ1-1; no firm D call. CDR1 is MNHEY, CDR2 SMNVEV, per germline (reference sequence). The CDR3 contains 14 residues. V was cut by 3 bases and J by 0 bases, with 8 bases left in between. CDR3 sequence reads: CASSFAGVNTEAFF. As DNA, the CDR3 is TGTGCCAGCAGTTTCGCGGGAGTGAACACTGAAGCTTTCTTT.

The rearrangement joins TRBV6-6 to TRBJ2-7; 7 nucleotides match TRBD1. The V gene's germline CDR1 is MNHNY and CDR2 SVGAGI (reference sequence). J gave up 5 bases and V 6 bases, and 1 base lay outside the gene matches. The CDR3 is 11 residues long. DNA of the CDR3: TGTGCCAGCAGGGGGACAGACGAGCAGTACTTC. This translates into CASRGTDEQYF.

The chain links TRBV30 to TRBJ2-2; possible D gene TRBD1, 5 bases. The germline V and J ends were trimmed by 3 bases and 3 bases, with 17 bases remaining between them. This CDR3 is 16 amino acids long. Germline values: CDR1 GTSNPN, CDR2 SVGIG (reference sequence). This CDR3 is CAWRGWGNRDTGELFF. The CDR3 DNA follows: TGTGCCTGGAGGGGGTGGGGCAATCGGGACACCGGGGAGCTGTTTTTT.

The chain combines TRBV7-2 with TRBJ2-2, with 10 bases that match TRBD2. The germline CDR1 and CDR2 sequences are SGHTA and FQGNSA. This CDR3 contains 16 residues. Trimming at V came to 4 bases and at J to 5 bases, leaving 7 bases not matched to a gene. The CDR3, as DNA: TGTGCCAGCAGCTCCAAACCGGGACTAGCGACCGGGGAGCTGTTTTTT. Translating gives CASSSKPGLATGELFF.

The chain has TRBV7-2 and TRBJ2-7; 8 positions agree with TRBD2. CDR1 and CDR2 from the germline V gene are SGHTA and FQGNSA. The CDR3 loop spans 14 amino acids. Trimming removed 6 bases from V and 4 bases from J; junction bases left unmatched: 8. The CDR3 protein is CASSRAGVAYEQYF. The CDR3 bases are TGTGCCAGCAGTCGAGCGGGAGTGGCGTACGAGCAGTACTTC.

The chain couples TRBV28 to TRBJ1-2; D gene ambiguous. Looked up from germline, CDR1 is MDHEN and CDR2 is SYDVKM. V was shortened by 9 bases and J by 5 bases, with 10 bases between the two germline ends. This CDR3 region has 11 residues. CDR3 amino acids: CASRLGYGYTF. CDR3 sequence (DNA): TGTGCCAGTCGGCTCGGGTATGGCTACACCTTC.

The rearrangement joins TRBV9 to TRBJ1-4; TRBD1 might be the D (6 bases). CDR3 size: 15 residues. Trimming pared 3 bases from V and 3 bases from J, leaving 12 bases between. Germline V gene data show CDR1 as SGDLS and CDR2 as YYNGEE. Here the CDR3 reads CASSEAGAANEKLFF. The CDR3 nucleotides are TGTGCCAGCAGCGAGGCGGGGGCGGCTAATGAAAAACTGTTTTTT. Full variable domain (missing parts from reference TRBV9 and TRBJ1-4): DSGVTQTPKHLITATGQRVTLRCSPRSGDLSVYWYQQSLDQGLQFLIQYYNGEERAKGNILERFSAQQFPDLHSELNLSSLELGDSALYFCASSEAGAANEKLFFGSGTQLSVL.

The chain joins TRBV13 to TRBJ2-1; 10 bases match TRBD1. Germline values: CDR1 PRHDT, CDR2 FYEKMQ (reference sequence). V dropped 5 bases and J dropped 6; count of bases not matched to a gene: 4. The CDR3 totals 14 residues. The CDR3 reads CASSVGQGSNEQFF. For the CDR3, the DNA is TGTGCCAGCAGCGTGGGACAGGGGAGCAATGAGCAGTTCTTC.

The J gene is TRBJ1-5, the V gene TRBV28, with a weak D call TRBD1 (6 bases). The CDR3 contains 17 residues. Trimming pared 7 bases from V and 5 bases from J, leaving 24 bases between. Germline CDR1 MDHEN, CDR2 SYDVKM. CDR3 loop: CASIPNTFTGLDQPQHF. In DNA form, the CDR3 reads TGTGCCAGCATTCCCAATACTTTCACAGGGCTGGATCAGCCCCAGCATTTT.

The V gene is TRBV28, the J gene TRBJ2-1; 7 bases match TRBD2. This CDR3 is 15 amino acids long. V was pared by 5 bases and J by 4 bases, with 8 bases of the junction left unmatched. Germline loops: CDR1 MDHEN, CDR2 SYDVKM. The CDR3 sequence: CASSLPGSGYNEQFF. The CDR3 region has the DNA TGTGCCAGCAGTCTCCCTGGTAGCGGGTACAATGAGCAGTTCTTC. The whole variable domain, filled in from reference TRBV28 and TRBJ2-1, reads DVKVTQSSRYLVKRTGEKVFLECVQDMDHENMFWYRQDPGLGLRLIYFSYDVKMKEKGDIPEGYSVSREKKERFSLILESASTNQTSMYLCASSLPGSGYNEQFFGPGTRLTVL.

As concerns this clone: Different DNA sequences within this sample yield the same CDR3. This sequence joins TRBV7-2 and TRBJ2-7; D is possibly TRBD2 (6 bases). Deletions cut 8 bases from V and 3 bases from J, with 11 bases between. Germline values: CDR1 SGHTA, CDR2 FQGNSA. The CDR3 contains 12 residues. CDR3 nucleotide sequence: TGTGCCAGCTCGTTTAGCGGCTACGAGCAGTACTTC. It specifies CASSFSGYEQYF.

V is TRBV4-1 and J is TRBJ2-4; perhaps TRBD2 as D (7 bases). The CDR3 sequence is 20 residues long. Trimming removed 3 bases from V and 0 bases from J, with 24 bases in between. Germline CDR1 and CDR2: MGHRA and YSYEKL. The CDR3 sequence is CASSQRGRAPFGLAKNIQYF. Here the CDR3 DNA reads TGCGCCAGCAGCCAGAGGGGGAGGGCCCCCTTTGGCCTAGCCAAAAACATTCAGTACTTC.

This chain connects TRBV18 to TRBJ2-2; 12 nucleotides align to TRBD2. After removal of 2 bases from V and 5 bases from J, the junction contained 9 bases not matched to a gene. This CDR3 spans 18 amino acids. Germline CDR1 is KGHSH and CDR2 is LQKENI. CDR3 in DNA: TGTGCCAGCTCACCATACCCGACTAGCGGGAGTCGGACCGGGGAGCTGTTTTTT. Its protein product is CASSPYPTSGSRTGELFF.

The genes are TRBV6-4 and TRBJ1-5, with 7 bases lining up with TRBD1. The CDR3 length is 16 residues. The V gene's germline CDR1 is MRHNA and CDR2 SNTAGT. V was clipped by 0 bases and J by 5 bases; unmatched bases: 7. CDR3 sequence: CASSDSDRETDQPQHF. In nucleotides, the CDR3 is TGTGCCAGCAGTGACTCTGACAGGGAGACGGATCAGCCCCAGCATTTT.

This clone was seen more than once but under ten times. The chain employs TRBV7-8 and TRBJ1-1; 7 bases line up with TRBD1. This CDR3 region has 15 residues. V lost 5 bases and J lost 3; bases outside the gene matches: 9. Per germline, CDR1 SGHVS and CDR2 FQNEAQ. The CDR3 region is CASSDTQGRDTEAFF. In DNA form, the CDR3 reads TGTGCCAGCAGCGACACACAGGGGCGGGACACTGAAGCTTTCTTT.